A single T cell receptor (beta chain) is shown here with its context. Its antigen is unidentified. Healthy donors constituted the controls, which were matched for age and sex. The CDR3 sequence is 17 residues long. Losses at the gene ends were 0 bases for V and 0 bases for J; bases not matched to a gene: 9. CDR1 is GTSNPN, CDR2 SVGIG, per germline (reference sequence). Random-hexamer reverse transcription was applied to about 0.5 to 1 ug RNA. Multiplex PCR with immunoSEQ amplified the TCR beta CDR3 across 54 Vbeta and 13 Jbeta. TCRdb ran MiXCR on the immunoSEQ multiplex PCR reads and lists one entry per CDR3 protein. The repertoire holds about 120,000 distinct CDR3 sequences, with over 90% as singletons. This sample is drawn from a study of CD8 T cells in Susac syndrome. Broader study findings: Acknowledgment was made by the study that its TCR sequencing and HLA analysis involved a relatively small number of individuals.

The chain uses TRBV30 and TRBJ2-7; TRBD1 agrees at 9 bases. Sequencing was done on a sample of CD4+ T cells from PBMCs. The source is a human donor in good health. The DNA of the CDR3 is TGTGCCTGGAGTGTACCCACAGGGGGCCGCTTCTCCTACGAGCAGTACTTC. Translation gives CAWSVPTGGRFSYEQYF.